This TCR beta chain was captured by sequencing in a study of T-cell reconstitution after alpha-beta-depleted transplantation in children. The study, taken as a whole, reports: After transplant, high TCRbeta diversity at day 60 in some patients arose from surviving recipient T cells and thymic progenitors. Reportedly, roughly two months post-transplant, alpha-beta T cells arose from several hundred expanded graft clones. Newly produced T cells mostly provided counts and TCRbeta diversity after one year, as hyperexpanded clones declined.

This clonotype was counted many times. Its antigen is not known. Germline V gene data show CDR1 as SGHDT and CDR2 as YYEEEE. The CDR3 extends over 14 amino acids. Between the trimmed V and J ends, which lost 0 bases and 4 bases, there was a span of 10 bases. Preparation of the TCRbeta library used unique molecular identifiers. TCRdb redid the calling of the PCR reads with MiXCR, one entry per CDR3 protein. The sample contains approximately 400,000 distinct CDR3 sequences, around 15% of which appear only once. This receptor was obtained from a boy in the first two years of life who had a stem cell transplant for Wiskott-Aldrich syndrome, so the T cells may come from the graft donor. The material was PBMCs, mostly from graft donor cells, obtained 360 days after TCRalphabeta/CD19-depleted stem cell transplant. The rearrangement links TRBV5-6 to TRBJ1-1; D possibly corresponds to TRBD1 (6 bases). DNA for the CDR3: TGTGCCAGCAGCTTGGTAGGGGGAAGCACTGAAGCTTTCTTT. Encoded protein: CASSLVGGSTEAFF.